This TCR beta chain was retrieved from a study of beta chain features in type 1 diabetes. Trimming left V 7 bases short and J 4 bases short, with 13 bases between. This CDR3 has 13 residues. Germline V gene sequence: CDR1 MDHEN, CDR2 SYDVKM. A heparinised blood draw that averaged roughly 100 mL was obtained once from each donor. Using CD45RO/CCR7/CD25/CD127/CD95/CD27, CD4+ naive, central memory, regulatory and stem cell-like memory cells were sorted. All of the isolated RNA was reverse transcribed, so expressed TCRB transcripts were sequenced. Data came from immunoSEQ multiplex PCR; TCRdb stores just in-frame clones and leaves some out. Counted here are hundreds of thousands of clones, roughly 17% occurring once; the ten biggest clones make up about 0.02%.

This rearrangement joins TRBV28 to TRBJ2-5, with no clear D. The source material was naive CD4+ T cells from blood. The clonotype originates from a woman aged 18-30 years in good health. CDR3 residues: CASNPRVRETQYF. CDR3 nucleotide sequence: TGTGCCAGCAACCCCCGGGTCCGAGAGACCCAGTACTTC.